The 3 T cell receptor beta chains listed next were all sequenced from one sample in a study of T cells after yellow fever vaccination. One entry per CDR3 protein, called by TCRdb with MiXCR from the 5' RACE reads. Seen here are 300,000 to 400,000 distinct CDR3 sequences, roughly 10% observed once, and the top ten hold less than 3.5%. The specimen was CD4+ T cells sorted from PBMCs, collected 45 days after the yellow fever booster vaccination. The receptors originated from a man younger than 35 who received the YFV17D yellow fever vaccine.

This clonotype was seen only a few times. The V call is TRBV18, the J call TRBJ1-5, with 8 positions matching TRBD1. The CDR3 totals 16 residues. The germline V gene encodes CDR1 KGHSH and CDR2 LQKENI. The V segment lost 6 bases and the J segment 2 bases; nucleotides outside the gene matches: 9. The CDR3, as DNA: TGTGCCAGCTCTCCCCAACAGGGGGGCGGCAATCAGCCCCAGCATTTT. It yields the protein CASSPQQGGGNQPQHF.

This sequence joins TRBV6-6 and TRBJ2-1; 11 bases map to TRBD2. Germline V gives CDR1 MNHNY, CDR2 SVGAGI (reference sequence). The V segment lost 5 bases and the J segment 10 bases; nucleotides outside the gene matches: 7. The CDR3 is 14 residues long. CDR3 sequence (DNA): TGTGCCAGCAGTCTCGGGACTAGCGGCCCCGAGCAGTTCTTC. Encoded protein: CASSLGTSGPEQFF.

The genes are TRBV6-5 and TRBJ2-7; D is possibly TRBD2 (6 bases). Trimming cost V 2 bases and J 4 bases, with 12 bases left between them. Germline V lookup: CDR1 MNHEY, CDR2 SVGAGI. This CDR3 comprises 14 residues. CDR3 nucleotides: TGTGCCAGCAGTTACGCCAGGGACTCGTACGAGCAGTACTTC. Protein sequence: CASSYARDSYEQYF.